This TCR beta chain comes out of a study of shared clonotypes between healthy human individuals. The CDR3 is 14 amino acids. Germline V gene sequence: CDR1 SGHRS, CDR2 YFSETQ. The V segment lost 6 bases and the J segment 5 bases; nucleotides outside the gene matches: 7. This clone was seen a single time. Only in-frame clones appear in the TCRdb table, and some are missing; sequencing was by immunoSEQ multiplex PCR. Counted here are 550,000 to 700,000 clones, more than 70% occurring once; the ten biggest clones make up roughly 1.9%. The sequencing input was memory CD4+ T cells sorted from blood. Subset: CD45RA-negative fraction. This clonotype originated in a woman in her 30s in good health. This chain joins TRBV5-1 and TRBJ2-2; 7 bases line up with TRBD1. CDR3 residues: CASNRDSRTGELFF. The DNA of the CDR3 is TGCGCCAGCAACCGGGACAGTAGAACCGGGGAGCTGTTTTTT.